The sequence of this TCR beta chain was determined in a study of early T cells in non-severe SARS-CoV-2 infection (dated by TCRdb to about 2021). Concerning the study at large: Bulk RNA from unsorted whole blood was used for TCR sequencing, so alpha and beta chains could not be paired. What the research found in general, with its limitations: VDJdb matching was skewed toward anti-spike CD8 responses and likely underestimated virus-specific expansions, missing private and CD4 specificities.

Libraries were made using 5' RACE. The instrument was a NextSeq 500. The TCR library protocol attached unique molecular identifiers to individual cDNA molecules to correct for sequencing error and PCR bias. Sequencing covered both TCR alpha and beta chains, and within each sample the abundances of alpha and beta sequences were tightly co-correlated. Concerning the study's data processing: Decombinator V4 was used to annotate the V gene, J gene and CDR3 of the TCR sequences. TCRs were defined as expanded if a significant change between any two time points was detected under a Poisson model with p below 0.0001. TCR abundances were normalised to the total number of TCRs sequenced per sample and expressed as counts per million. TRAV1-2 paired with TRAJ12, TRAJ20 or TRAJ33 defined MAIT TCRs, while TRAV10 paired with TRAJ18 defined iNKT TCRs. VDJdb, accessed 1 November 2021, was searched for CMV, EBV and SARS-CoV-2 annotated TCRs, with TCRs annotated for multiple antigens excluded. TCRdb reran the public reads through fastp at Q25 and MiXCR, keeping productive beta chains. Every CDR3 protein is listed once, alongside the most common genes and DNA of its rows. These V and J calls are TCRdb output, not the study's own analysis. The sample includes roughly 42,000 distinct CDR3 sequences, with less than 15% observed a single time. Of the sample, about 16% is held by the ten largest clones.

A case-control design nested within a healthcare worker cohort in London, UK, was used, with weekly nasopharyngeal swab PCR tests and blood sampling performed. Between 23 and 31 March 2020, the week of the UK lockdown, healthcare workers were enrolled and then followed up weekly for as long as 16 weeks. In this sample, this clonotype turned up many times. Its antigen specificity is not known. Base qualities are not recorded, but no much larger clone differs from it by a single base. Cut back by 7 bases and 5 bases, the V and J ends lie 8 bases apart. CDR1 is given as SNHLY and CDR2 as FYNNEI, both from the germline V gene. From the cysteine through the phenylalanine, the CDR3 covers 11 amino acids. The kept DNA is CDR3 alone, 33 bases in frame from the first base.

The rearranged segments are TRBV2 and TRBJ1-2, with no confidently assigned D gene. The sample consisted of whole blood. This TCR derives from an adult who was a healthcare worker with PCR-confirmed SARS-CoV-2 infection or an uninfected control (not recorded which). The nucleotides read TGTGCCAGCAAGGCAGAATATGGCTACACCTTC. This is translated as CASKAEYGYTF. Full variable domain (CDR3 extended with the reference TRBV2 and TRBJ1-2 proteins): EPEVTQTPSHQVTQMGQEVILRCVPISNHLYFYWYRQILGQKVEFLVSFYNNEISEKSEIFDDQFSVERPDGSNFTLKIRSTKLEDSAMYFCASKAEYGYTFGSGTRLTVV.